These 9 T cell receptor beta chains came from one sample sequenced in a study of cytomegalovirus exposure and HLA in healthy donors. Vbeta (60) and Jbeta (13) primers were used in the PCR. The assay was immunoSEQ multiplex PCR, and TCRdb's table has in-frame clones only and misses some. The sample has 140,000 to 150,000 clones, about four fifths seen once. The sequenced sample consisted of PBMCs. The receptor set was obtained from a man aged 35 to 55 in good health and CMV-seronegative.

The gene calls are TRBV4-3 and TRBJ1-4, with D possibly being TRBD1 (6 bases). V was trimmed by 0 bases and J by 8 bases, leaving 7 bases between them. The CDR3 loop spans 13 amino acids. CDR1 and CDR2 (germline): LGHNA, YSLEER. CDR3 bases: TGCGCCAGCAGCCAAGATGACAGGGAAAAACTGTTTTTT. It translates to CASSQDDREKLFF.

The chain carries TRBV4-2 and TRBJ2-7; 13 bases align to TRBD2. Germline V gene sequence: CDR1 LGHNA, CDR2 YNFKEQ. Unmatched junction bases numbered 0, after V lost 2 bases and J lost 2 bases. The CDR3 runs to 15 residues. CDR3 bases: TGTGCCAGCAGCCAAACTAGCGGGGGGGCCTACGAGCAGTACTTC. Protein: CASSQTSGGAYEQYF.

This clone was observed a handful of times. This chain connects TRBV19 to TRBJ1-1; no firm D call. The CDR3 sequence is 15 residues long. Germline V gives CDR1 LNHDA, CDR2 SQIVND (reference sequence). Trimming took off 1 base at V and 1 base at J, with 10 bases between the two ends. CDR3 coding DNA: TGTGCCAGTAGTATAGGAGGCAAAAAGAACACTGAAGCTTTCTTT. Its translation: CASSIGGKKNTEAFF.

The chain recombines TRBV27 with TRBJ1-1; no reliable D call. V lost 1 base to trimming and J lost 1 base, with 16 bases between them. The CDR3 totals 17 residues. CDR1 and CDR2 (germline): MNHEY, SMNVEV (reference sequence). Written as DNA, the CDR3 is TGTGCCAGCAGTTTATTTTCTGGACTGACATGGAACACTGAAGCTTTCTTT. The encoded protein is CASSLFSGLTWNTEAFF.

The chain employs TRBV6-5 and TRBJ2-2; D not resolved. CDR1 and CDR2 (germline): MNHEY, SVGAGI. CDR3 length: 14 amino acids. V dropped 2 bases and J dropped 7 bases, with 11 bases sitting between them. CDR3 DNA: TGTGCCAGCAGTTACGGCGCGGATAGCGGGGAGCTGTTTTTT. Translation: CASSYGADSGELFF.

V gene TRBV6-5 combines with J gene TRBJ1-4; 7 bases are shared with TRBD1. The CDR3 extends over 15 amino acids. Germline trimming cut 6 bases from V and 8 bases from J; bases unmatched to any gene: 12. The V gene's germline CDR1 is MNHEY and CDR2 SVGAGI. In nucleotides, the CDR3 is TGTGCCAGCAGATCCGACAGGGAACGACGCGAAAAACTGTTTTTT. Protein product: CASRSDRERREKLFF.

The chain is built from TRBV5-6 and TRBJ1-5, with D perhaps TRBD1 (6 bases). Germline V gene lookup returns CDR1 SGHDT and CDR2 YYEEEE. The V end lost 0 bases, the J end lost 0 bases, and 10 bases lay between the germline ends. CDR3 length equals 16 residues. The CDR3 DNA reads as TGTGCCAGCAGCTTGGCCGGACAGACTAGCAATCAGCCCCAGCATTTT. Its translation: CASSLAGQTSNQPQHF.

The gene calls are TRBV15 and TRBJ1-2, with D unresolved. In germline, CDR1 is LNHNV, CDR2 YYDKDF (reference sequence). V was shortened by 3 bases and J by 0 bases, with 8 bases between the two germline ends. The CDR3 is made up of 14 amino acids. For the CDR3, the DNA is TGTGCCACCAGCAGCGGGTTAGCTAACTATGGCTACACCTTC. It encodes CATSSGLANYGYTF.

This clone appeared once. The rearrangement uses TRBV12-5 and TRBJ2-5, with 8 bases aligning to TRBD2. This CDR3 region has 15 residues. The germline CDR1 and CDR2 sequences are LGHNT and FRNRAP. The J segment lost 5 bases and the V segment lost 5 bases, leaving 10 bases of the junction unmatched. CDR3: CASGPLGGAGETQYF. The CDR3 DNA reads TGTGCTAGTGGTCCGCTCGGGGGGGCCGGGGAGACCCAGTACTTC.